The subject of this entry is one T cell receptor beta chain. Per germline, CDR1 WSHSY and CDR2 SAAADI. The CDR3 length is 15 residues. The V end was cut by 6 bases, the J end by 0 bases, with 12 bases between. As originally analysed: The authors estimated nucleated cell counts from reference gene primer amplification. Profiling relied on immunoSEQ multiplex PCR, and the TCRdb table lists in-frame clones only, not all of them. Clonal size and the V and J genes are those of that table, whereas D and trimming came from the DNA. The data contain 250,000 or so clones, 90% of them singletons. The data stem from a study of blood T cell repertoires in COVID-19. Whole-study context: COVID-19 samples, acute and convalescent, were from the United States, Italy and Spain.

Seattle researchers signed up patients amid active infection and tracked them longitudinally. The receptor comes from a woman in her sixties with COVID-19, enrolled during active disease. Sequencing was done on a sample of peripheral blood. The chain links TRBV10-2 to TRBJ1-3, with D possibly TRBD1 on 5 matching bases. CDR3 DNA: TGCGCCAGCAGCGACAGAACGAACTCTGGAAACACCATATATTTT. This gives the protein CASSDRTNSGNTIYF.